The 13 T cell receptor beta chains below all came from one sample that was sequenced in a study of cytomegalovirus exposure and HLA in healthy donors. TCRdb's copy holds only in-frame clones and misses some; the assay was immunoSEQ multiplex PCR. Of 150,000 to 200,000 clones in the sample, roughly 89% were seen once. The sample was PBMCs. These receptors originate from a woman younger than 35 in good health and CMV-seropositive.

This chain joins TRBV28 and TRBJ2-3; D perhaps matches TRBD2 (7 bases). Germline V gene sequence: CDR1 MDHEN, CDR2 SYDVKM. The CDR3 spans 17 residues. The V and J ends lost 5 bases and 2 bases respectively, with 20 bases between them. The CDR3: CASSPFVGGGPTDTQYF. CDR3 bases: TGTGCCAGCAGTCCCTTTGTGGGGGGGGGCCCCACAGATACGCAGTATTTT.

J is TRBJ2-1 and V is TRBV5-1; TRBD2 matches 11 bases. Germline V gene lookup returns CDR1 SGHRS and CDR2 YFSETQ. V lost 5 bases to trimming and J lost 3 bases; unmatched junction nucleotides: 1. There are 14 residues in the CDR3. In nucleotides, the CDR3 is TGCGCCAGCAGGACTAGCGGGAACTACAATGAGCAGTTCTTC. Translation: CASRTSGNYNEQFF.

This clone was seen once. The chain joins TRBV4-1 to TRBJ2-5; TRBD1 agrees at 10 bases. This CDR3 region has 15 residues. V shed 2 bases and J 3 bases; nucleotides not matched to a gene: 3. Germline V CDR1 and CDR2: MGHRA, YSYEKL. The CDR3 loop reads CASSQTGTGEETQYF. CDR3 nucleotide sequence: TGCGCCAGCAGCCAAACCGGGACAGGGGAAGAGACCCAGTACTTC.

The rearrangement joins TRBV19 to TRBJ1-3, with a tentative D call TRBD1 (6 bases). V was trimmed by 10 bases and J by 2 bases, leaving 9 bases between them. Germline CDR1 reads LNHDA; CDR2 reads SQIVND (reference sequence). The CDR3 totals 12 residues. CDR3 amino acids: CATRQAGNTIYF. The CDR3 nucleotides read TGTGCCACCCGACAGGCTGGAAACACCATATATTTT.

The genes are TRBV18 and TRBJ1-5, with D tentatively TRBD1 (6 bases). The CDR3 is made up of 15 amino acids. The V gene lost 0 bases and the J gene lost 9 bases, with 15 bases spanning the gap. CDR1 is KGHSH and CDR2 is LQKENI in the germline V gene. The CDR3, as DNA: TGTGCCAGCTCACCACCCAGACAGGATCCATCGCCCCAGCATTTT. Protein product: CASSPPRQDPSPQHF.

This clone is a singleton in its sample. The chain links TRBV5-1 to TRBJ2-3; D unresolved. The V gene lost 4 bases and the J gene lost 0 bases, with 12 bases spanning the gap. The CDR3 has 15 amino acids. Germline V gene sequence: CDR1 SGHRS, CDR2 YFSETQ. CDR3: CASSRLEPSTDTQYF. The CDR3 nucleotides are TGCGCCAGCAGCCGGTTAGAGCCTAGCACAGATACGCAGTATTTT.

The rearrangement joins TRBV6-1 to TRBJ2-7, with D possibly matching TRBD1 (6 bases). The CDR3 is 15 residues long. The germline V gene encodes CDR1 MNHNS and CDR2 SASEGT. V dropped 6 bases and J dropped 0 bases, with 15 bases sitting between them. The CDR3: CASSRLTGNSYEQYF. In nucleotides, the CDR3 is TGTGCCAGCAGCCGCCTGACAGGAAACTCCTACGAGCAGTACTTC.

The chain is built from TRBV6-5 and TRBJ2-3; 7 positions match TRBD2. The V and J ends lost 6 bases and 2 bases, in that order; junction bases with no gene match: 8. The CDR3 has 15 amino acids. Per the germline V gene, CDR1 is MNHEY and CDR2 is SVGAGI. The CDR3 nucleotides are TGTGCCAGCAGCCCCCGAGCGGGAACCACAGATACGCAGTATTTT. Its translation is CASSPRAGTTDTQYF.

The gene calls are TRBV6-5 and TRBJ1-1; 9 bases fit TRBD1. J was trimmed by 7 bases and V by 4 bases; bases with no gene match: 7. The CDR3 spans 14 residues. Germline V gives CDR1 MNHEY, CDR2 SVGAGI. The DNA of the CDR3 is TGTGCCAGCAGTTTTAACAGGGGGCTAGGTGAAGCTTTCTTT. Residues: CASSFNRGLGEAFF.

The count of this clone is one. CDR3 amino acids: CASSIPSNVLTF. CDR3 nucleotide sequence: TGCGCCAGCAGCATCCCGAGCAACGTCCTGACTTTC. The genes are TRBV4-1 and TRBJ2-6; D remains unclear. In germline, CDR1 is MGHRA, CDR2 YSYEKL. Between the trimmed V and J ends, which lost 5 bases and 9 bases, there was a span of 8 bases. This CDR3 has 12 amino acids.

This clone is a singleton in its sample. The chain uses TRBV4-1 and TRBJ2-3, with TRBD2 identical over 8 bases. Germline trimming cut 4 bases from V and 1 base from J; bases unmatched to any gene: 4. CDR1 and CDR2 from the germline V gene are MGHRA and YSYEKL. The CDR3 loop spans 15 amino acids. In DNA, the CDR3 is TGCGCCAGCAGCCCCCTGACTAGCGGCACAGATACGCAGTATTTT. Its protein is CASSPLTSGTDTQYF.

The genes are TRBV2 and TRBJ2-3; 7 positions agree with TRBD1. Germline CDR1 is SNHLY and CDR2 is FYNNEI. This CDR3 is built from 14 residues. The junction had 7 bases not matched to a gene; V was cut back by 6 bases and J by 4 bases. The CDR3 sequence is CASRTSTGADTQYF. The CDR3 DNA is TGTGCCAGCAGGACTTCTACAGGGGCAGATACGCAGTATTTT.

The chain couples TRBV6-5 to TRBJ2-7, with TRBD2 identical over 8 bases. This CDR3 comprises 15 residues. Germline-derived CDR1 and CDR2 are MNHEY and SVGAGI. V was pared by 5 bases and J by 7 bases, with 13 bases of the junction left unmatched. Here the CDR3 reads CASSSPRLARREQYF. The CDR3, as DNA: TGTGCCAGCAGTAGCCCAAGACTAGCGAGACGGGAGCAGTACTTC.